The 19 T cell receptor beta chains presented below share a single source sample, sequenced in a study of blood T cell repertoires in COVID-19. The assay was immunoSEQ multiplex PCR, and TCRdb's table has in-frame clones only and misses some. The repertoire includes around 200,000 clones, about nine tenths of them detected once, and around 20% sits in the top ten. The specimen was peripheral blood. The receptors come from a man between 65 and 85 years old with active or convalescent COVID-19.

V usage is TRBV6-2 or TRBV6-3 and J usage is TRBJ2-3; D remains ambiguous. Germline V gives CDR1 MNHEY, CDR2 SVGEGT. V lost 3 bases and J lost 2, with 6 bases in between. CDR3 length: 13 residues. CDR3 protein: CASSYPITDTQYF. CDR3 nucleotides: TGTGCCAGCAGTTATCCTATCACAGATACGCAGTATTTT.

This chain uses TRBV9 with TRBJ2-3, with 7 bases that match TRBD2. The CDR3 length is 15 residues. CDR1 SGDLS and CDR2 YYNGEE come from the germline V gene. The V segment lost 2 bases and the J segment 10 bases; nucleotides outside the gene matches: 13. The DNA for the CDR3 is TGTGCCAGCAGCGTCGGGACTATTCGCCTAGACGCGCAGTATTTT. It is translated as CASSVGTIRLDAQYF. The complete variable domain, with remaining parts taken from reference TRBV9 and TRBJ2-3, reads DSGVTQTPKHLITATGQRVTLRCSPRSGDLSVYWYQQSLDQGLQFLIQYYNGEERAKGNILERFSAQQFPDLHSELNLSSLELGDSALYFCASSVGTIRLDAQYFGPGTRLTVL.

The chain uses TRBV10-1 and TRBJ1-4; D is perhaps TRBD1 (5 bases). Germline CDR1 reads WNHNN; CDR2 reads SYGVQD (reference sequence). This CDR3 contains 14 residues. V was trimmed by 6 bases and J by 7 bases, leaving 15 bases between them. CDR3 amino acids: CASSEAGGREKLFF. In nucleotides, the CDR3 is TGCGCCAGCAGCGAGGCCGGGGGACGTGAAAAACTGTTTTTT.

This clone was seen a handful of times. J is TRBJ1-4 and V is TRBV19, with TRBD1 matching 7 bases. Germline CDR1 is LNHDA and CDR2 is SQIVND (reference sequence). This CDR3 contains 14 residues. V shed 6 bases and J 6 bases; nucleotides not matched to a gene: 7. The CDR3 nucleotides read TGTGCCAGTAGCGAAGACAGGGAGGATGAAAAACTGTTTTTT. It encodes CASSEDREDEKLFF.

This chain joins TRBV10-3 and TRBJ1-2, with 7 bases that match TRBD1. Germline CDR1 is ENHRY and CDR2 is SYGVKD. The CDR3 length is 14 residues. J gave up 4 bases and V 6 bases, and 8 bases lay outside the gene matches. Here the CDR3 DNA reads TGTGCCATCAGGGGGACAGTCAATACCTATGGCTACACCTTC. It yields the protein CAIRGTVNTYGYTF.

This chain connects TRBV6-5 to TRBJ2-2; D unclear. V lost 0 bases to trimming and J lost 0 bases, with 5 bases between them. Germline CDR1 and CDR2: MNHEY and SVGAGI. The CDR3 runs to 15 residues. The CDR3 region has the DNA TGTGCCAGCAGTTACTCCTCCGCGAACACCGGGGAGCTGTTTTTT. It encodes CASSYSSANTGELFF.

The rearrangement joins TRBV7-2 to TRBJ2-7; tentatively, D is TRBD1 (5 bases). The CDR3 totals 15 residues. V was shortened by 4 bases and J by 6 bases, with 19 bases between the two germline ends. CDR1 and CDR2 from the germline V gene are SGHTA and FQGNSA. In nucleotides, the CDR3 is TGTGCCAGCAGCTCAATGCAGGGCTCTTACGCCGAGCAGTACTTC. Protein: CASSSMQGSYAEQYF.

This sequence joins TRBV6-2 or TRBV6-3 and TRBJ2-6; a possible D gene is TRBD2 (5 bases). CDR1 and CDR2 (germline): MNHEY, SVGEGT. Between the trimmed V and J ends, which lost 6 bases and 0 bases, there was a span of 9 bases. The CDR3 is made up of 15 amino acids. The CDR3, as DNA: TGTGCCAGCAGCCTACGGGACTCTGGGGCCAACGTCCTGACTTTC. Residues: CASSLRDSGANVLTF.

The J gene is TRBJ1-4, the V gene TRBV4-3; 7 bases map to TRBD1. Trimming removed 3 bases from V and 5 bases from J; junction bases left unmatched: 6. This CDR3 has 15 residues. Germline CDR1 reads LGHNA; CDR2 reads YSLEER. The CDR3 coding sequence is TGCGCCAGCAGCCACTCGACAGGGCCGAATGAAAAACTGTTTTTT. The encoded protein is CASSHSTGPNEKLFF.

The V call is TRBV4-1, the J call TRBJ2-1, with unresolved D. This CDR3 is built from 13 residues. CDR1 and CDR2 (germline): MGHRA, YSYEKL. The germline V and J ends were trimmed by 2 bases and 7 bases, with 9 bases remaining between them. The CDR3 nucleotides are TGCGCCAGCAGCCAAACTACGAAGAATGAGCAGTTCTTC. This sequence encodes CASSQTTKNEQFF.

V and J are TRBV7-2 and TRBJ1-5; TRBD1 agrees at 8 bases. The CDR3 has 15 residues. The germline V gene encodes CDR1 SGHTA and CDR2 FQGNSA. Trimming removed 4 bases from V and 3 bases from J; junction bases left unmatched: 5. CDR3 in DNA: TGTGCCAGCAGCTCCGGGACAGGACTCAATCAGCCCCAGCATTTT. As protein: CASSSGTGLNQPQHF.

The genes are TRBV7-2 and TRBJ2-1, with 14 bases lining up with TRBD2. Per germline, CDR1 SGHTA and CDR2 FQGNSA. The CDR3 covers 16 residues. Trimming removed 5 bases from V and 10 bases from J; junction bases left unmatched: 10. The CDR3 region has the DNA TGTGCCAGCAGCCCATCGACTAGCGGGAGGGGCCGGGAGCAGTTCTTC. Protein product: CASSPSTSGRGREQFF.

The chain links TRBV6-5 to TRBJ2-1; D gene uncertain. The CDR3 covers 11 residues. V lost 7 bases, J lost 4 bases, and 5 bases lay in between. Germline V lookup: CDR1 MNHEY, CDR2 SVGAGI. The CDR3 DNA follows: TGTGCCAGCATACAGTACAATGAGCAGTTCTTC. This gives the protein CASIQYNEQFF.

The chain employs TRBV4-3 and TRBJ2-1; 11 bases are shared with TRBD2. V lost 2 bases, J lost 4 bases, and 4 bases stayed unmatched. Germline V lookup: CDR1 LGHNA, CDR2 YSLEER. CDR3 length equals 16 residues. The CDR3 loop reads CASSQPGTSGYNEQFF. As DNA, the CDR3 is TGCGCCAGCAGCCAACCCGGGACTAGCGGATACAATGAGCAGTTCTTC.

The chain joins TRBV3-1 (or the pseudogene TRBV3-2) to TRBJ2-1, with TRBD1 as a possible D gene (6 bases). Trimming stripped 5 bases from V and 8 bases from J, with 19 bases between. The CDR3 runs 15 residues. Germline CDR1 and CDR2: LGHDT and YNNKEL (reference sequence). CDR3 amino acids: CASSEKQGFKDEQFF. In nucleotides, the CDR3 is TGTGCCAGCAGCGAAAAACAGGGTTTCAAGGATGAGCAGTTCTTC.

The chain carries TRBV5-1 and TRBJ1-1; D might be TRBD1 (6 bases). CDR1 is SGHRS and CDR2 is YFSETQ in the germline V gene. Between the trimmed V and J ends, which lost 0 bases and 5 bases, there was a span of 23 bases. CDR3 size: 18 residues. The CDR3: CASSLAGGAGRGITEAFF. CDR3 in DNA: TGCGCCAGCAGCTTGGCCGGCGGGGCCGGGAGGGGGATTACTGAAGCTTTCTTT.

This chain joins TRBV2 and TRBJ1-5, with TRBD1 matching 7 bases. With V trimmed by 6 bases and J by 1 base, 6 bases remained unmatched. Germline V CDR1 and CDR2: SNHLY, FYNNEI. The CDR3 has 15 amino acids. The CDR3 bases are TGTGCCAGCAGCGAACAGGGGCAGAGCAATCAGCCCCAGCATTTT. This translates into CASSEQGQSNQPQHF.

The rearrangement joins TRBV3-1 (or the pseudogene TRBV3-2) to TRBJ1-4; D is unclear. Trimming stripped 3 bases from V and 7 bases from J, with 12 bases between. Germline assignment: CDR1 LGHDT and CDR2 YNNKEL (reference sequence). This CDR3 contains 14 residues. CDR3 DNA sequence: TGTGCCAGCAGCCAGGAGGGATTCGTTGAAAAACTGTTTTTT. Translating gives CASSQEGFVEKLFF.

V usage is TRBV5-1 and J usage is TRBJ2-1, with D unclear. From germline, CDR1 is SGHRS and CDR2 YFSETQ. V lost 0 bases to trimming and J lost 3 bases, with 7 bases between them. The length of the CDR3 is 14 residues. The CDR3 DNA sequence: TGCGCCAGCAGCTTGGCCGACTTCTACAATGAGCAGTTCTTC. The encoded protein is CASSLADFYNEQFF.